Presented here are 23 T cell receptor beta chains from one specimen sequenced in a study of early T cells in non-severe SARS-CoV-2 infection. Using its own MiXCR run on the 5' RACE reads, TCRdb lists one record per CDR3 protein. The profile shows tens of thousands of distinct CDR3 sequences, around an eighth of them singletons. Sequenced material: whole blood. These receptors all stem from an adult who was a healthcare worker with PCR-confirmed SARS-CoV-2 infection or an uninfected control (not recorded which).

In this sample, this clonotype turned up many times. The chain carries TRBV25-1 and TRBJ1-4, with 9 bases fitting TRBD1. This CDR3 region has 15 residues. Germline loops: CDR1 MGHDK, CDR2 SYGVNS. The V segment lost 4 bases and the J segment 10 bases; nucleotides outside the gene matches: 10. The CDR3 nucleotides read TGTGCCAGCAGTGCAGCCGGGACAGGGACTTCAAAACTGTTTTTT. This translates into CASSAAGTGTSKLFF.

This clonotype came up a few times. The CDR3, as DNA: TGTGCCAGCAGTAAGGAGTTCACCGGGGAGCTGTTTTTT. It is translated as CASSKEFTGELFF. The chain carries TRBV2 and TRBJ2-2; D unresolved. Germline V gene sequence: CDR1 SNHLY, CDR2 FYNNEI. There are 13 residues in the CDR3. Trimming removed 5 bases from V and 4 bases from J, with 8 bases in between.

This clonotype was seen ten or more times. CDR3: CAISESGQGTYEQYF. The CDR3 coding sequence is TGTGCCATCAGTGAGTCGGGACAGGGGACCTACGAGCAGTACTTC. This chain uses TRBV10-3 with TRBJ2-7; the match to TRBD1 covers 10 bases. Losses at the gene ends were 0 bases for V and 2 bases for J; bases not matched to a gene: 1. This CDR3 is 15 amino acids long. Germline values: CDR1 ENHRY, CDR2 SYGVKD.

V gene TRBV2 combines with J gene TRBJ2-3; the match to TRBD1 covers 7 bases. The germline CDR1 and CDR2 sequences are SNHLY and FYNNEI. The CDR3 is made up of 17 amino acids. Trimming at V came to 1 base and at J to 2 bases, leaving 9 bases not matched to a gene. CDR3 sequence reads: CASSEGQGLRHTDTQYF. DNA for the CDR3: TGTGCCAGCAGTGAAGGACAGGGCCTGAGGCACACAGATACGCAGTATTTT.

In this sample, this clonotype turned up many times. The chain recombines TRBV29-1 with TRBJ2-5; D possibly corresponds to TRBD1 (6 bases). Deletions cut 6 bases from V and 4 bases from J, with 15 bases between. Germline values: CDR1 SQVTM, CDR2 ANQGSEA. This CDR3 contains 13 residues. This chain's CDR3 is CSVTETGPETQYF. As DNA, the CDR3 is TGCAGCGTCACCGAAACAGGGCCAGAGACCCAGTACTTC.

This clonotype was recorded many times. As DNA, the CDR3 is TGTGCCAGCAGGGCCGCATTTCTAGCGGGGGGCGGTCATGCGCAGTATTTT. This gives the protein CASRAAFLAGGGHAQYF. V is TRBV2 and J is TRBJ2-3; 11 bases map to TRBD2. The CDR3 has 17 amino acids. The germline CDR1 and CDR2 sequences are SNHLY and FYNNEI. The junction had 18 bases not matched to a gene; V was cut back by 6 bases and J by 10 bases.

This clonotype was recorded at least ten times. As DNA, the CDR3 is TGTGCCAGCAGCTTAGAGGGGGCTGTTACTGAAGCTTTCTTT. The encoded protein is CASSLEGAVTEAFF. This sequence joins TRBV7-2 and TRBJ1-1, with 7 bases aligning to TRBD1. CDR1 is SGHTA, CDR2 FQGNSA, per germline. This CDR3 contains 14 residues. V lost 1 base, J lost 5 bases, and 4 bases stayed unmatched.

In its sample, this clonotype was seen many times. This sequence joins TRBV6-1 and TRBJ1-1, with 8 bases lining up with TRBD1. V gave up 8 bases and J gave up 1 base; unmatched junction bases: 6. The CDR3 is 14 residues long. CDR1 is MNHNS, CDR2 SASEGT, per germline. In nucleotides, the CDR3 is TGTGCCAGCGTCTTTGACAGGGGGAACACTGAAGCTTTCTTT. Translated, it gives CASVFDRGNTEAFF.

This clonotype has only a few counts. J is TRBJ1-5 and V is TRBV10-3; D might be TRBD1 (5 bases). This CDR3 is 14 amino acids long. Germline assignment: CDR1 ENHRY and CDR2 SYGVKD. With 5 bases removed from V and 4 bases from J, the gap between germline ends came to 12 bases. CDR3 DNA sequence: TGTGCCATCAGTAACTCGGGGGATAATCAGCCCCAGCATTTT. Amino acid sequence: CAISNSGDNQPQHF.

This chain joins TRBV4-2 and TRBJ2-4; a possible D gene is TRBD2 (6 bases). The CDR3 loop spans 13 amino acids. The V end was cut by 2 bases, the J end by 7 bases, with 9 bases between. Germline CDR1 and CDR2: LGHNA and YNFKEQ. CDR3: CASSQMEGNIQYF. The CDR3 DNA reads TGTGCCAGCAGCCAAATGGAGGGCAACATTCAGTACTTC.

This clonotype was recorded at least ten times. The CDR3 spells CASSYLSGASDEQFF. CDR3 DNA: TGTGCCAGCAGTTACCTTAGCGGGGCCTCTGATGAGCAGTTCTTC. The chain employs TRBV6-6 and TRBJ2-1; TRBD2 matches at 8 bases. Trimming took 2 bases from V and 8 from J; bases not matched to a gene: 8. Germline V gene lookup returns CDR1 MNHNY and CDR2 SVGAGI (reference sequence). The CDR3 has 15 amino acids.

In its sample, this clonotype was seen many times. The chain carries TRBV12-3 or TRBV12-4 and TRBJ2-1, with TRBD1 as a possible D gene (6 bases). The length of the CDR3 is 15 residues. The germline V and J ends were trimmed by 4 bases and 4 bases, with 14 bases remaining between them. CDR3: CASSWGQLRYNEQFF. The CDR3 nucleotides read TGTGCCAGCAGTTGGGGGCAGCTGAGATACAATGAGCAGTTCTTC.

This clonotype was counted ten times or more. This chain connects TRBV14 to TRBJ2-2; no clear D. Germline V CDR1 and CDR2: SGHDN, FVKESK. The CDR3 covers 14 residues. V was shortened by 0 bases and J by 5 bases, with 7 bases between the two germline ends. CDR3 sequence reads: CASSQDLFTGELFF. DNA of the CDR3: TGTGCCAGCAGCCAAGATCTTTTTACCGGGGAGCTGTTTTTT.

This clonotype has at least ten counts. The rearrangement uses TRBV12-5 and TRBJ2-7; 7 positions match TRBD1. CDR3 length: 14 residues. The V and J ends lost 7 bases and 0 bases, in that order; junction bases with no gene match: 6. Germline CDR1 reads LGHNT; CDR2 reads FRNRAP. The CDR3: CASAPRDSSYEQYF. The CDR3 DNA follows: TGTGCTAGTGCCCCCCGGGACAGCTCCTACGAGCAGTACTTC. The full variable domain, its missing parts supplied by reference TRBV12-5 and TRBJ2-7, is DARVTQTPRHKVTEMGQEVTMRCQPILGHNTVFWYRQTMMQGLELLAYFRNRAPLDDSGMPKDRFSAEMPDATLATLKIQPSEPRDSAVYFCASAPRDSSYEQYFGPGTRLTVT.

In its sample, this clonotype was seen many times. This sequence joins TRBV10-3 and TRBJ1-2; 10 bases are shared with TRBD1. In germline, CDR1 is ENHRY, CDR2 SYGVKD. V was pared by 7 bases and J by 6 bases, with 5 bases of the junction left unmatched. This CDR3 contains 13 residues. This CDR3 reads CAITRDRGDGYTF. CDR3 coding DNA: TGTGCCATCACTCGGGACAGGGGAGATGGCTACACCTTC.

This clonotype was seen ten or more times. The CDR3 spells CASSLAGQGTDTQYF. CDR3 in DNA: TGTGCCAGCAGCTTAGCGGGCCAGGGGACAGATACGCAGTATTTT. V and J are TRBV28 and TRBJ2-3; a possible D gene is TRBD2 (7 bases). Germline values: CDR1 MDHEN, CDR2 SYDVKM. V was clipped by 6 bases and J by 3 bases, with 16 bases between them. This CDR3 region has 15 residues.

This clonotype was picked up many times. The chain's CDR3 is CASRWQGRGAFF. The CDR3, as DNA: TGTGCCAGCAGGTGGCAAGGGCGGGGGGCTTTCTTT. The chain couples TRBV28 to TRBJ1-1; D perhaps matches TRBD1 (5 bases). The CDR3 is 12 residues long. V was pared by 6 bases and J by 11 bases, with 16 bases between. Looked up from germline, CDR1 is MDHEN and CDR2 is SYDVKM.

This clonotype appeared many times. This rearrangement joins TRBV6-1 to TRBJ2-2; no firm D call. V was pared by 0 bases and J by 5 bases, with 16 bases between. The CDR3 loop spans 17 amino acids. Germline values: CDR1 MNHNS, CDR2 SASEGT. CDR3: CASSEARLLGRTGELFF. The CDR3, as DNA: TGTGCCAGCAGTGAAGCGCGTCTGCTGGGCCGGACCGGGGAGCTGTTTTTT.

The chain is built from TRBV27 and TRBJ1-5, with 7 nucleotides matching TRBD1. CDR1 is MNHEY and CDR2 is SMNVEV in the germline V gene (reference sequence). V was pared by 0 bases and J by 6 bases, with 2 bases of the junction left unmatched. The CDR3 covers 14 residues. The CDR3 coding sequence is TGTGCCAGCAGTTTATCAGGGGGCGGTCAGCCCCAGCATTTT. This encodes CASSLSGGGQPQHF.

The sample holds a few counts of this clonotype. One base away lies a much larger clone, so this may be a sequencing read error. The chain is built from TRBV4-3 and TRBJ2-7; D remains unclear. The CDR3 has 15 amino acids. V was shortened by 0 bases and J by 2 bases, with 11 bases between the two germline ends. The germline gives CDR1 LGHNA, CDR2 YSLEER. The CDR3 spells CASSQDHDTAYEQYF. CDR3 sequence (DNA): TGCGCCAGCAGCCAAGATCACGACACTGCCTACGAGCAGTACTTC.

This clonotype was seen ten or more times. This sequence joins TRBV18 and TRBJ2-1; possible D gene TRBD2, 6 bases. CDR3 length: 11 amino acids. Germline V gene data show CDR1 as KGHSH and CDR2 as LQKENI. Trimming removed 3 bases from V and 14 bases from J, with 11 bases in between. CDR3 amino acids: CASSPGTGEFF. The CDR3, as DNA: TGTGCCAGCTCACCGGGCACGGGGGAGTTCTTC. Full variable domain (remainder filled in from reference TRBV18 and TRBJ2-1): NAGVMQNPRHLVRRRGQEARLRCSPMKGHSHVYWYRQLPEEGLKFMVYLQKENIIDESGMPKERFSAEFPKEGPSILRIQQVVRGDSAAYFCASSPGTGEFFGPGTRLTVL.

This clonotype was detected ten times or more. This sequence joins TRBV7-9 and TRBJ1-4; a possible D gene is TRBD1 (5 bases). V lost 1 base to trimming and J lost 5 bases, with 11 bases between them. CDR1 and CDR2 from the germline V gene are SEHNR and FQNEAQ (reference sequence). This CDR3 has 15 residues. CDR3 region: CASSLGGRENEKLFF. The CDR3 region has the DNA TGTGCCAGCAGCTTAGGAGGCAGGGAAAATGAAAAACTGTTTTTT.

This clonotype was seen many times. The DNA is omitted, as the CDR3 cannot be located on it reliably, and the CDR3 follows TCRdb's listing. V and J are TRBV5-5 and TRBJ1-4; TRBD1, the D gene given by the table, was not confirmed from the DNA. Termini included, the CDR3 measures 16 amino acids. Germline CDR1 SGHKS, CDR2 YYEKEE (reference sequence). The CDR3 loop reads CASSLGAFGPGEKLFF.